This T cell receptor beta chain was sequenced in a study of T cells in localized non-small cell lung cancer. Study-level points and caveats: Blood T cell density predicted longer survival; adjacent-lung clonality, shorter. For the top 100 tumor clones, a median roughly 56 also appeared in adjacent lung.

The trim removed 4 bases at V and 4 bases at J, leaving 6 bases unmatched. The germline gives CDR1 MDHEN, CDR2 SYDVKM. The CDR3 has 15 amino acids. With regard to this clone: Its cognate antigen is unknown.

Sequencing was performed with immunoSEQ multiplex PCR; in TCRdb, only in-frame clones are kept and a portion is missing. There are roughly 13,000 clones in the sample; roughly nine tenths occur only once, and 2.5% to 3% lies in the top ten. The starting material was peripheral blood mononuclear cells, obtained before any cancer treatment. The chain employs TRBV28 and TRBJ2-3; 9 bases are shared with TRBD2. This sequence originates from a man between 40 and 70 years old with stage III lung adenocarcinoma. As DNA, the CDR3 is TGTGCCAGCAGTTCCCATAGCGGGAGCGCAGATACGCAGTATTTT. It codes for CASSSHSGSADTQYF. The full variable domain, rest sourced from reference TRBV28 and TRBJ2-3, is DVKVTQSSRYLVKRTGEKVFLECVQDMDHENMFWYRQDPGLGLRLIYFSYDVKMKEKGDIPEGYSVSREKKERFSLILESASTNQTSMYLCASSSHSGSADTQYFGPGTRLTVL.